This TCR beta chain was identified in a study of blood T cells in healthy people across ages. General study findings and limits: PBMC samples, being unsorted, prevented any conclusive comparison of naive and antigen-experienced cells. Higher diversity and more naive CD4+ cells were features of long-lived donors, compared to aged donors.

The authors isolated at least 6.5 million PBMCs per sample. Next came a second PCR, run for roughly 6 to 11 cycles, which used a sample-barcoded 5' primer along with a J-beta primer mix. Per sample, CDR3-containing paired-end reads numbered at least 2.5 million. TCRdb processed the 5' RACE reads anew with MiXCR; each CDR3 protein has one entry. Among fewer than 900,000 distinct CDR3 sequences listed, 49% were seen once. V was cut by 3 bases and J by 4 bases, with 14 bases left in between. CDR1 SGDLS and CDR2 YYNGEE come from the germline V gene. The CDR3 has 15 amino acids. Comment on this clonotype: Its antigen remains unidentified.

Sequenced input: blood. V and J are TRBV9 and TRBJ2-1; D gene unclear. This sequence was found in a woman aged 55 to 70 in good health. CDR3 loop: CASSAQIGQYNEQFF. The CDR3 DNA reads TGTGCCAGCAGCGCACAGATAGGCCAATACAATGAGCAGTTCTTC.